Reported below is one TCR beta chain. Antigen unknown. The data were obtained in a study of response to subunit inactivated influenza vaccine. Study observations and caveats: Authors suggested few new T cells are recruited by each seasonal influenza vaccination.

The germline V and J ends were trimmed by 0 bases and 0 bases, with 18 bases remaining between them. Looked up from germline, CDR1 is LGHNA and CDR2 is YSLEER. CDR3 length equals 19 residues. Using its own MiXCR run on the RT-PCR reads, TCRdb lists one record per CDR3 protein. The profile shows roughly 650,000 distinct CDR3 sequences, about 14% of them singletons. Sample: PBMCs from blood, taken 14 to 15 days before vaccination. This clonotype was sampled from a man aged 45-65 years who received an inactivated influenza vaccine. The J gene is TRBJ1-3, the V gene TRBV4-3, with D hard to call. CDR3 DNA sequence: TGCGCCAGCAGCCAAGATAGACGGACCCAACTCTACTCTGGAAACACCATATATTTT. Translation gives CASSQDRRTQLYSGNTIYF.